The entry that follows covers one T cell receptor (beta chain) sequence. Its specificity is unknown. The data are from a study of OX40 agonist ivuxolimab in advanced cancers. Study results and caveats: It was also the case that some nonresponders had low normalized T-cell clonal expansion.

Some clones are missing from TCRdb's copy, which holds only in-frame ones; the method was immunoSEQ multiplex PCR. The table lists 150,000 to 170,000 clones, 94% of them singletons, with about 0.33% in the top ten. The receptor was derived from an adult with an advanced solid tumor such as melanoma, head and neck, liver or kidney cancer. The sample here was CD4+ or CD8+ T cells sorted from blood, taken in a trial of the OX40 agonist ivuxolimab.

The CDR3: CASSVRHSGRGDTQYF. In nucleotides, the CDR3 is TGTGCCAGCAGCGTAAGGCATTCCGGGAGGGGCGATACGCAGTATTTT. The rearrangement joins TRBV9 to TRBJ2-3; TRBD2 agrees at 8 bases. The CDR3 runs 16 residues. Germline assignment: CDR1 SGDLS and CDR2 YYNGEE. Germline trimming cut 1 base from V and 6 bases from J; bases unmatched to any gene: 10. Supplemented by reference TRBV9 and TRBJ2-3, the full variable domain reads DSGVTQTPKHLITATGQRVTLRCSPRSGDLSVYWYQQSLDQGLQFLIQYYNGEERAKGNILERFSAQQFPDLHSELNLSSLELGDSALYFCASSVRHSGRGDTQYFGPGTRLTVL.